The sequence of this TCR beta chain was determined in a study of T cell responses to AZD1222 COVID-19 vaccine. Study-level findings and limits: There were mostly white British donors and more females than males, and clonal diversity was possibly underestimated. Without day 14 samples, only post-peak T cell repertoires were studied. Spike as a whole was targeted by vaccine-associated CD4 TCRs, dominant at 160-218 and 743-854.

This CDR3 comprises 17 residues. CDR1 and CDR2 (germline): MGHRA, YSYEKL. Trimming cost V 0 bases and J 2 bases, with 14 bases left between them. Turning to this clone: Its antigen is still unknown.

Only in-frame clones appear in the TCRdb table, and some are missing; sequencing was by immunoSEQ multiplex PCR. This sample has some 150,000 clones, with under 95% found just once. V is TRBV4-1 and J is TRBJ1-3; D call uncertain. This clonotype was sampled from an adult in good health. The starting material was peripheral blood, obtained on day 0 of AZD1222 vaccination. CDR3 in amino acids: CASSQDDRDVAGNTIYF. The CDR3 DNA sequence: TGCGCCAGCAGCCAAGATGACCGGGATGTGGCTGGAAACACCATATATTTT.